This T cell receptor (beta chain) was sequenced for a study of T-cell memory formation after mild COVID-19. V lost 5 bases and J 10 bases, leaving 24 bases between the germline ends. Germline-derived CDR1 and CDR2 are SGHVS and FQNEAQ. This CDR3 has 16 amino acids. TCRdb called the 5' RACE reads again in MiXCR, with one record for every CDR3 protein. Of about 470,000 distinct CDR3 sequences listed, 18% are singletons. The sample taken for sequencing was PBMCs or a T cell subset sorted from them (not recorded which). This sequence joins TRBV7-8 and TRBJ1-5; tentatively, D is TRBD1 (6 bases). The clonotype was recovered from an adult woman who had mild COVID-19 (a few samples of this study predate the infection). Cell type and time point are not known. The CDR3 DNA reads TGTGCCAGCAGCCGCCTCGGACAGCAGGGAATCAGCCCCCAGCATTTT. This gives the protein CASSRLGQQGISPQHF.